Presented here are 23 T cell receptor beta chains from one specimen sequenced in a study of T-cell reconstitution after alpha-beta-depleted transplantation in children. TCRbeta library preparation incorporated unique molecular identifiers. Via MiXCR, TCRdb re-called the PCR reads, giving one row per CDR3 protein. Of some 830,000 distinct CDR3 sequences in the sample, about 15% were seen once. The specimen comprised PBMCs, mostly from graft donor cells, sampled 360 days after TCRalphabeta/CD19-depleted stem cell transplant. The source is a male patient younger than 18 who had a stem cell transplant for acute lymphoblastic leukemia, so the T cells may come from the graft donor.

This clonotype was counted between two and nine times. CDR3: CATSDADWEQFF. The CDR3 nucleotides read TGTGCCACCAGTGATGCTGACTGGGAGCAGTTCTTC. J is TRBJ2-1 and V is TRBV24-1; no clear D. The CDR3 runs 12 residues. The V and J ends lost 3 bases and 10 bases respectively, with 9 bases between them. CDR1 and CDR2 (germline): KGHDR, SFDVKD.

The chain recombines TRBV7-2 with TRBJ2-1; D is unclear. Germline V lookup: CDR1 SGHTA, CDR2 FQGNSA. There are 13 residues in the CDR3. Trimming left V 1 base short and J 5 bases short, with 6 bases between. CDR3 sequence: CASSLGLDNEQFF. CDR3 nucleotides: TGTGCCAGCAGCTTAGGTCTAGACAATGAGCAGTTCTTC.

This clonotype showed up just a few times. This CDR3 is CASSHRVKSGELFF. CDR3 bases: TGTGCCAGCTCACACAGGGTTAAATCCGGGGAGCTGTTTTTT. This chain joins TRBV18 and TRBJ2-2, with D possibly matching TRBD1 (6 bases). Germline values: CDR1 KGHSH, CDR2 LQKENI. There are 14 residues in the CDR3. The V end was cut by 4 bases, the J end by 6 bases, with 12 bases between.

This clonotype has just a few counts. The chain couples TRBV4-2 to TRBJ2-7; D tentatively reads TRBD1 or TRBD2 (5 bases each). The CDR3 runs to 13 residues. Looked up from germline, CDR1 is LGHNA and CDR2 is YNFKEQ. V dropped 8 bases and J dropped 5 bases, with 16 bases sitting between them. The CDR3, as DNA: TGTGCCAGCGTTCCCCGGGGACGGGACGAGCAGTACTTC. It yields the protein CASVPRGRDEQYF.

The chain has TRBV5-1 and TRBJ1-2; 7 bases match TRBD1. CDR3 size: 13 residues. The germline V gene has CDR1 SGHRS and CDR2 YFSETQ. Germline trimming cut 2 bases from V and 8 bases from J; bases unmatched to any gene: 6. The CDR3, as DNA: TGCGCCAGCAGCTTTGACAGGGTTGGAGGCTACACCTTC. This encodes CASSFDRVGGYTF.

V usage is TRBV30 and J usage is TRBJ1-2, with a tentative D call TRBD1 (5 bases). This CDR3 is 14 amino acids long. The V end lost 5 bases, the J end lost 6 bases, and 19 bases lay between the germline ends. Germline-derived CDR1 and CDR2 are GTSNPN and SVGIG (reference sequence). CDR3 bases: TGTGCCTGGGGAAGGAGGGACCCTCTAAATGGCTACACCTTC. Translating it yields CAWGRRDPLNGYTF. Together with reference TRBV30 and TRBJ1-2, the CDR3 gives the full variable domain: SQTIHQWPATLVQPVGSPLSLECTVEGTSNPNLYWYRQAAGRGLQLLFYSVGIGQISSEVPQNLSASRPQDRQFILSSKKLLLSDSGFYLCAWGRRDPLNGYTFGSGTRLTVV.

This clonotype was detected ten times or more. V gene TRBV24-1 combines with J gene TRBJ2-7, with 9 nucleotides matching TRBD2. With 3 bases clipped from V and 6 bases from J, the junction kept 8 bases outside the gene matches. CDR1 and CDR2 (germline): KGHDR, SFDVKD. The CDR3 runs to 15 residues. This chain's CDR3 is CATSDVAAGGGEQYF. CDR3 bases: TGTGCCACCAGTGATGTAGCAGCGGGAGGTGGCGAGCAGTACTTC.

J is TRBJ2-7 and V is TRBV20-1; D may be TRBD2 (6 bases). CDR1 and CDR2 (germline): DFQATT, SNEGSKA (reference sequence). CDR3 size: 16 residues. V was pared by 0 bases and J by 0 bases, with 15 bases between. The CDR3 nucleotides are TGCAGTGCTAGAGATGGTAGGGGAGGAATCTCCTACGAGCAGTACTTC. This gives the protein CSARDGRGGISYEQYF.

In this sample, this clonotype turned up a few times. The chain combines TRBV5-1 with TRBJ2-2, with unresolved D. The CDR3 is 13 residues long. V was cut by 5 bases and J by 4 bases, with 9 bases left in between. Germline V lookup: CDR1 SGHRS, CDR2 YFSETQ. The chain's CDR3 is CASRPVITGELFF. DNA of the CDR3: TGCGCCAGCAGACCCGTTATCACCGGGGAGCTGTTTTTT.

This clonotype was counted between two and nine times. As DNA, the CDR3 is TGCGCCAGCAGCCTACTCTACAGGGAAAAGCAGTACTTC. It encodes CASSLLYREKQYF. The chain recombines TRBV5-1 with TRBJ2-7; D perhaps matches TRBD1 (6 bases). Trimming cost V 4 bases and J 8 bases, with 16 bases left between them. Germline V gene data show CDR1 as SGHRS and CDR2 as YFSETQ. The CDR3 contains 13 residues.

The gene calls are TRBV24-1 and TRBJ1-5; 7 bases map to TRBD1. The CDR3 is 15 amino acids. J gave up 4 bases and V 4 bases, and 6 bases lay outside the gene matches. The germline V gene encodes CDR1 KGHDR and CDR2 SFDVKD. CDR3 DNA: TGTGCCACCAGTGACCCGACAGGGCCTAATCAGCCCCAGCATTTT. It is translated as CATSDPTGPNQPQHF.

The chain couples TRBV12-3 or TRBV12-4 to TRBJ2-7; the D gene could be TRBD1 or TRBD2 (5 bases each). The CDR3 sequence is 15 residues long. V was shortened by 3 bases and J by 3 bases, with 15 bases between the two germline ends. The CDR3 DNA follows: TGTGCCAGCAGTTTGGGGGAAAGCTACTTCTACGAGCAGTACTTC. It translates to CASSLGESYFYEQYF.

V is TRBV12-3 or TRBV12-4 and J is TRBJ2-7; 10 nucleotides agree with TRBD2. CDR3 size: 16 residues. Losses at the gene ends were 5 bases for V and 1 base for J; bases not matched to a gene: 8. CDR3 sequence (DNA): TGTGCCAGCAGTCAGGGACTAGCGTCGGAATCCTACGAGCAGTACTTC. The encoded protein is CASSQGLASESYEQYF.

This clonotype came up many times. The rearrangement joins TRBV9 to TRBJ2-1, with TRBD2 matching 12 bases. CDR1 and CDR2 (germline): SGDLS, YYNGEE. The CDR3 has 17 residues. The junction had 9 bases not matched to a gene; V was cut back by 0 bases and J by 8 bases. This chain's CDR3 is CASSVAIWLAGGDEQFF. The CDR3 coding sequence is TGTGCCAGCAGCGTAGCCATTTGGCTAGCGGGAGGGGATGAGCAGTTCTTC.

The chain carries TRBV2 and TRBJ2-5; 8 bases align to TRBD1. The length of the CDR3 is 14 residues. In germline, CDR1 is SNHLY, CDR2 FYNNEI. V trimming: 7 bases; J trimming: 2 bases; junction bases outside the gene matches: 6. CDR3 nucleotides: TGTGCCAGCAAGACAGGGGTGAGGCAAGAGACCCAGTACTTC. The encoded protein is CASKTGVRQETQYF.

The chain links TRBV9 to TRBJ2-2; D call uncertain. Germline V gene lookup returns CDR1 SGDLS and CDR2 YYNGEE. V was clipped by 0 bases and J by 0 bases, with 9 bases between them. The length of the CDR3 is 16 residues. The CDR3 sequence is CASSVGSTANTGELFF. The CDR3 nucleotides read TGTGCCAGCAGCGTAGGATCCACTGCGAACACCGGGGAGCTGTTTTTT.

The CDR3 reads CASSLALANIQYF. Written as DNA, the CDR3 is TGTGCCAGCAGTTTAGCGCTAGCAAACATTCAGTACTTC. The chain links TRBV12-3 or TRBV12-4 to TRBJ2-4; a weak D match, TRBD2 (5 bases). V lost 0 bases and J 6 bases, leaving 6 bases between the germline ends. This CDR3 contains 13 residues.

V and J are TRBV11-1 and TRBJ2-1, with 11 bases that match TRBD2. The CDR3 runs 18 residues. V gave up 2 bases and J gave up 6 bases; unmatched junction bases: 12. CDR1 is SGHAT and CDR2 is FQDESV in the germline V gene (reference sequence). The CDR3 loop is CASSLWPSGGYDVNEQFF. The CDR3 region has the DNA TGTGCCAGCAGCTTATGGCCTAGCGGGGGGTATGATGTCAATGAGCAGTTCTTC.

The genes are TRBV29-1 and TRBJ1-2; no reliable D call. Looked up from germline, CDR1 is SQVTM and CDR2 is ANQGSEA. There are 12 residues in the CDR3. V was clipped by 5 bases and J by 2 bases, with 9 bases between them. The CDR3: CSVPGANYGYTF. DNA of the CDR3: TGCAGCGTTCCGGGCGCCAACTATGGCTACACCTTC.

This clonotype was recorded a few times. The chain joins TRBV4-1 to TRBJ1-3; a weak D match, TRBD1 (6 bases). This CDR3 spans 17 amino acids. V lost 1 base to trimming and J lost 1 base, with 14 bases between them. Per germline, CDR1 MGHRA and CDR2 YSYEKL. CDR3 DNA sequence: TGCGCCAGCAGCCAAGTCGTTGGACAGACATCTGGAAACACCATATATTTT. Amino acid sequence: CASSQVVGQTSGNTIYF.

There are many counts of this clonotype. The chain joins TRBV5-1 to TRBJ2-7; 9 bases are shared with TRBD2. CDR3 size: 15 residues. Germline V gene data show CDR1 as SGHRS and CDR2 as YFSETQ. V trimming: 3 bases; J trimming: 3 bases; junction bases outside the gene matches: 7. The CDR3 protein is CASSSQGAGGYEQYF. The CDR3 DNA reads as TGCGCCAGCAGCTCCCAGGGAGCGGGAGGCTACGAGCAGTACTTC.

This chain links TRBV7-8 with TRBJ2-6; TRBD1 agrees at 10 bases. The CDR3 consists of 17 residues. From germline, CDR1 is SGHVS and CDR2 FQNEAQ. Trimming took 4 bases from V and 4 from J; bases not matched to a gene: 7. The CDR3 reads CASSWDRGVQGANVLTF. In nucleotides, the CDR3 is TGTGCCAGCAGCTGGGACAGGGGAGTTCAGGGGGCCAACGTCCTGACTTTC.

This clonotype turned up a few times. The chain links TRBV7-3 to TRBJ1-2, with D possibly TRBD1 on 5 matching bases. CDR1 is SGHTA, CDR2 FQGTGA, per germline. V was cut by 2 bases and J by 3 bases, with 13 bases left in between. The CDR3 extends over 15 amino acids. The CDR3 bases are TGTGCCAGCAGCTTAGATGTTAGGGGCTACTATGGCTACACCTTC. It is translated as CASSLDVRGYYGYTF.